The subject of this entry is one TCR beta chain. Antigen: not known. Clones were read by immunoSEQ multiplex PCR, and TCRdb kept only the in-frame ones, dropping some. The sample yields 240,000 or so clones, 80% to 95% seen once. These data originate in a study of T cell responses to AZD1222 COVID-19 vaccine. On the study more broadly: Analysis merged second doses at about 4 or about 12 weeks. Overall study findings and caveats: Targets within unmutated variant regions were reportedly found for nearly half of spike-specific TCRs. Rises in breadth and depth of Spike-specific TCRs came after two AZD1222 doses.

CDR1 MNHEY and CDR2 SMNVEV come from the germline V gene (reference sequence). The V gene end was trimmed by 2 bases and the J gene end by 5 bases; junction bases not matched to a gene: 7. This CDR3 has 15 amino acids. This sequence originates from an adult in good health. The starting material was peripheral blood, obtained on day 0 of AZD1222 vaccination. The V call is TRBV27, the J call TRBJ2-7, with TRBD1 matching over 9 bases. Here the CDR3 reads CASSLPGTGIHEQYF. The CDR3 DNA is TGTGCCAGCAGTTTACCCGGGACAGGGATACACGAGCAGTACTTC.